The text below deals with one TCR beta chain. The antigen is not known. The protocol was immunoSEQ multiplex PCR, while the TCRdb copy is restricted to in-frame clones and leaves out a portion. Of 25,000 to 35,000 clones detected, around three quarters appear once; the ten largest clones hold approximately 15%. The CDR3 runs to 15 residues. Trimming took 8 bases from V and 8 from J; bases not matched to a gene: 14. Germline CDR1 SEHNR, CDR2 FQNEAQ (reference sequence). It was focal radiation plus CTLA-4 blockade with ipilimumab that patients with chemo-refractory metastatic non-small-cell lung cancer received. The data were obtained in a study of radiotherapy plus CTLA-4 blockade in lung cancer. Study outcomes and limitations: Strongest reported response predictors: early blood clone changes and post-radiation interferon-beta. TCR clones from tumors expanded in blood after radiotherapy plus ipilimumab.

This clonotype was sampled from a human donor with non-small cell lung cancer that progressed on radiotherapy plus ipilimumab. The V gene is TRBV7-9, the J gene TRBJ1-4; the match to TRBD1 covers 7 bases. The source material was peripheral blood, sampled from a patient treated with radiotherapy plus ipilimumab. The CDR3 region has the DNA TGTGCCAGCGGGACAGCCCGATTTCAAGGAGAAAAACTGTTTTTT. Translated: CASGTARFQGEKLFF.